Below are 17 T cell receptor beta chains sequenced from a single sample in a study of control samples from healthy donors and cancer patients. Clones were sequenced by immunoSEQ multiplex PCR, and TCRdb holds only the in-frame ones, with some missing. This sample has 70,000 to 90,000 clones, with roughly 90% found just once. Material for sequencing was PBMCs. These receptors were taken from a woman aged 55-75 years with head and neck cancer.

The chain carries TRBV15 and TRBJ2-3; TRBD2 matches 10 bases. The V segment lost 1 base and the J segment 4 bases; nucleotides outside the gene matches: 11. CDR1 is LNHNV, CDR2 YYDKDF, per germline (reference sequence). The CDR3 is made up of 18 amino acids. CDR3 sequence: CATSRASASGGRADTQYF. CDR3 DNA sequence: TGTGCCACCAGCAGAGCGTCGGCTAGCGGGGGTCGAGCAGATACGCAGTATTTT.

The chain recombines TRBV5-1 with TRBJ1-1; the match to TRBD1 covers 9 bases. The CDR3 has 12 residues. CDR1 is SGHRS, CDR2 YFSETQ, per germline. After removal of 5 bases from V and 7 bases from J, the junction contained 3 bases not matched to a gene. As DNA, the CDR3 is TGCGCCAGCAGAAGGACAGGGGATGAAGCTTTCTTT. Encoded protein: CASRRTGDEAFF.

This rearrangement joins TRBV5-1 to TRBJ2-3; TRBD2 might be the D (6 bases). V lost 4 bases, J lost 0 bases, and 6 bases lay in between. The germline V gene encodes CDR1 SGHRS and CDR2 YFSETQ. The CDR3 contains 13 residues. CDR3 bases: TGCGCCAGCAGCAGCGGGAGCACAGATACGCAGTATTTT. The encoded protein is CASSSGSTDTQYF.

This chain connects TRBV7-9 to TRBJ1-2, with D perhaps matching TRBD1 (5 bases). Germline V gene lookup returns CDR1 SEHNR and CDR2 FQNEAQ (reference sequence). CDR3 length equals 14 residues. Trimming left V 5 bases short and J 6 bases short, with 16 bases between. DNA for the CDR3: TGTGCCAGCAGCCCCGACAGTGCCGTTAATGGCTACACCTTC. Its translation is CASSPDSAVNGYTF.

CDR3 coding DNA: TGTGCCAGCAGCGCTATAGGAAACACCATATATTTT. Residues: CASSAIGNTIYF. V usage is TRBV25-1 and J usage is TRBJ1-3; D gene uncertain. Germline V gene lookup returns CDR1 MGHDK and CDR2 SYGVNS. The germline V and J ends were trimmed by 6 bases and 4 bases, with 7 bases remaining between them. The CDR3 totals 12 residues. Full variable domain (missing parts from reference TRBV25-1 and TRBJ1-3): EADIYQTPRYLVIGTGKKITLECSQTMGHDKMYWYQQDPGMELHLIHYSYGVNSTEKGDLSSESTVSRIRTEHFPLTLESARPSHTSQYLCASSAIGNTIYFGEGSWLTVV.

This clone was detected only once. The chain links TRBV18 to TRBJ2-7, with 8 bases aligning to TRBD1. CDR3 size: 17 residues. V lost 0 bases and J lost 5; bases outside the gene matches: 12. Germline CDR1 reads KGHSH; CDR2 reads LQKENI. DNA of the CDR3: TGTGCCAGCTCACCACCTCTGCAGGGGGCAAAGTGGGACGAGCAGTACTTC. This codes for CASSPPLQGAKWDEQYF.

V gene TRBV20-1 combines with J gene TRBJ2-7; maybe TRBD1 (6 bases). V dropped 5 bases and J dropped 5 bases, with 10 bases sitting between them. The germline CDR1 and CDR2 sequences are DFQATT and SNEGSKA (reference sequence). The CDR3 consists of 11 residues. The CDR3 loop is CSAAQGHEQYF. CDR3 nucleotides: TGCAGTGCTGCACAGGGTCACGAGCAGTACTTC.

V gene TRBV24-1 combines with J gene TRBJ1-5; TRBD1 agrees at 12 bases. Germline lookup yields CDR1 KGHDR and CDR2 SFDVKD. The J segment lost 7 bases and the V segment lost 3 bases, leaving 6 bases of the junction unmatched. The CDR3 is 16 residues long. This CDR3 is CATSDGTGGLDQPQHF. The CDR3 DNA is TGTGCCACCAGTGATGGGACAGGGGGCTTGGACCAGCCCCAGCATTTT.

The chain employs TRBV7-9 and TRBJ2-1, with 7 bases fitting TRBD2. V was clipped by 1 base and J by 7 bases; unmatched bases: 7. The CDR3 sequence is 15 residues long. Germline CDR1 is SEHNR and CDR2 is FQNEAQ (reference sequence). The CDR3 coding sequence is TGTGCCAGCAGCTTAGGCGGGAGTCCCCTAAATGAGCAGTTCTTC. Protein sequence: CASSLGGSPLNEQFF.

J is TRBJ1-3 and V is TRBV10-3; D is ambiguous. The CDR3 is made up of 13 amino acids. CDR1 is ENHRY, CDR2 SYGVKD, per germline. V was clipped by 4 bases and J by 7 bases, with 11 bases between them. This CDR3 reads CAISGSPENTIYF. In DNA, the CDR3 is TGTGCCATCAGTGGAAGTCCGGAGAACACCATATATTTT.

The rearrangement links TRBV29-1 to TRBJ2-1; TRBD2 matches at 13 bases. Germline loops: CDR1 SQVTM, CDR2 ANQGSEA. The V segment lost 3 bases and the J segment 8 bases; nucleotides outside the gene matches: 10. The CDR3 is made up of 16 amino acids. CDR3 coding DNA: TGCAGCGTTGACCCATTGGGACTAGCGGGGAAATATGAGCAGTTCTTC. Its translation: CSVDPLGLAGKYEQFF.

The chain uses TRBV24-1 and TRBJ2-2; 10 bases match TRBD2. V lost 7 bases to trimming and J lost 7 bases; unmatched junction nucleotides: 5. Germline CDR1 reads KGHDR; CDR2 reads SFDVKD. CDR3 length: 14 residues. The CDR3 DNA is TGTGCCACCAGAGGAATAGCGGGGGGCGGGGAGCTGTTTTTT. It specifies CATRGIAGGGELFF.

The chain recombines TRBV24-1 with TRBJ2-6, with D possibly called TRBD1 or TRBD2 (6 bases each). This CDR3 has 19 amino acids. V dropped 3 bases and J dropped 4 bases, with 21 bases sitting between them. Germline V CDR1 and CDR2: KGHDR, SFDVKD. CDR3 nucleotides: TGTGCCACCAGTGATCCTCGTGAAGGGGGGTACTCCGGGGCCAACGTCCTGACTTTC. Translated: CATSDPREGGYSGANVLTF.

The CDR3: CASSVGLAGGTGELFF. The CDR3 DNA follows: TGTGCCAGCAGCGTAGGGCTAGCGGGAGGCACCGGGGAGCTGTTTTTT. V and J are TRBV9 and TRBJ2-2; 11 bases line up with TRBD2. The CDR3 is made up of 16 amino acids. Trimming at V came to 0 bases and at J to 4 bases, leaving 2 bases not matched to a gene. The V gene's germline CDR1 is SGDLS and CDR2 YYNGEE.

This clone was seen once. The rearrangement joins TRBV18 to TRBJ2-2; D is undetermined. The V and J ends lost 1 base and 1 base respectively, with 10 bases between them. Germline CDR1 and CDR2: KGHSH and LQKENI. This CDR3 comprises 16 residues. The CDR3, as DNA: TGTGCCAGCTCACCACAGAGTTACAGGAACACCGGGGAGCTGTTTTTT. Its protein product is CASSPQSYRNTGELFF.

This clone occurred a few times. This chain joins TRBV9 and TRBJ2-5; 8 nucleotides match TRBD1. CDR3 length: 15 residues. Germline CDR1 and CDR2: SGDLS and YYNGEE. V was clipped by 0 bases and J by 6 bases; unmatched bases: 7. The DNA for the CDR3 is TGTGCCAGCAGCGTAGAAGGACAGGGTTCAAAGACCCAGTACTTC. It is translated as CASSVEGQGSKTQYF.

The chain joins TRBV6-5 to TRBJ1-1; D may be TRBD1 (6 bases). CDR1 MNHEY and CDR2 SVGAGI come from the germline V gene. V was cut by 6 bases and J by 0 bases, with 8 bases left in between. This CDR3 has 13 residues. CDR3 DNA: TGTGCCAGCAGCTCAGGGGTGAACACTGAAGCTTTCTTT. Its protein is CASSSGVNTEAFF.